A selection of T cell receptor beta chains follows, all from one sample in a study of T-cell reconstitution after alpha-beta-depleted transplantation in children. TCRdb used MiXCR to reprocess the PCR reads, holding one entry per CDR3 protein. The table lists over 200,000 distinct CDR3 sequences, 17% of them singletons. This sample comprised PBMCs, mostly from graft donor cells, obtained 360 days after TCRalphabeta/CD19-depleted stem cell transplant. These receptors all come from a male patient between 2 and 10 years old who had a stem cell transplant for acute lymphoblastic leukemia, so the T cells may come from the graft donor. CDR3s include the opening cysteine and the closing phenylalanine or tryptophan. Fields, in order: V gene, D gene, clone size, J gene, CDR3 protein, CDR3 DNA. The D gene is left open where the match is weak. Some rows have no size entry. The others give once, few or many, or a class for an expanded clone.

V gene: TRBV5-1; D gene: TRBD2; clone size: few; J gene: TRBJ2-3; CDR3 protein: CASSLDPQGGAVVYTQYF; CDR3 DNA: TGCGCCAGCAGCTTGGATCCGCAGGGAGGGGCGGTGGTTTATACGCAGTATTTT
V gene: TRBV4-3; D gene: -; clone size: many; J gene: TRBJ1-6; CDR3 protein: CASSQARGRTLHF; CDR3 DNA: TGCGCCAGCAGCCAGGCCAGGGGAAGAACCCTCCACTTT
V gene: TRBV12-3/TRBV12-4; D gene: -; clone size: -; J gene: TRBJ2-1; CDR3 protein: CASTLGGSQGQFF; CDR3 DNA: TGTGCCAGCACACTCGGGGGTTCTCAAGGGCAGTTCTTC
V gene: TRBV20-1; D gene: -; clone size: -; J gene: TRBJ1-1; CDR3 protein: CSARDFRRGILNTEAFF; CDR3 DNA: TGCAGTGCTAGAGATTTTCGTAGAGGGATCTTGAACACTGAAGCTTTCTTT
V gene: TRBV24-1; D gene: -; clone size: -; J gene: TRBJ2-2; CDR3 protein: CATSDVGPLGFMSRRTGELFF; CDR3 DNA: TGTGCCACCAGTGATGTTGGCCCTTTAGGGTTCATGTCCAGGCGCACCGGGGAGCTGTTTTTT
V gene: TRBV4-2; D gene: TRBD2; clone size: -; J gene: TRBJ2-1; CDR3 protein: CASSQEREVYNEQFF; CDR3 DNA: TGTGCCAGCAGCCAGGAGCGGGAAGTTTACAATGAGCAGTTCTTC
V gene: TRBV10-3; D gene: TRBD2; clone size: -; J gene: TRBJ2-3; CDR3 protein: CAISGGTSISTDTQYF; CDR3 DNA: TGTGCCATCAGTGGCGGGACTAGCATTTCAACAGATACGCAGTATTTT
V gene: TRBV3-1; D gene: -; clone size: -; J gene: TRBJ2-1; CDR3 protein: CASSQDLNEQFF; CDR3 DNA: TGTGCCAGCAGCCAAGATCTCAATGAGCAGTTCTTC
V gene: TRBV3-1; D gene: -; clone size: few; J gene: TRBJ2-5; CDR3 protein: CASSQEDFWETQYF; CDR3 DNA: TGTGCCAGCAGCCAAGAGGATTTTTGGGAGACCCAGTACTTC
V gene: TRBV20-1; D gene: TRBD1; clone size: few; J gene: TRBJ1-2; CDR3 protein: CSAPRQGNYGYTF; CDR3 DNA: TGCAGTGCCCCAAGACAGGGCAACTATGGCTACACCTTC
V gene: TRBV12-3/TRBV12-4; D gene: TRBD1; clone size: few; J gene: TRBJ2-1; CDR3 protein: CASTPNRGQGSNEQFF; CDR3 DNA: TGTGCCAGCACCCCGAATAGGGGACAGGGTTCGAATGAGCAGTTCTTC